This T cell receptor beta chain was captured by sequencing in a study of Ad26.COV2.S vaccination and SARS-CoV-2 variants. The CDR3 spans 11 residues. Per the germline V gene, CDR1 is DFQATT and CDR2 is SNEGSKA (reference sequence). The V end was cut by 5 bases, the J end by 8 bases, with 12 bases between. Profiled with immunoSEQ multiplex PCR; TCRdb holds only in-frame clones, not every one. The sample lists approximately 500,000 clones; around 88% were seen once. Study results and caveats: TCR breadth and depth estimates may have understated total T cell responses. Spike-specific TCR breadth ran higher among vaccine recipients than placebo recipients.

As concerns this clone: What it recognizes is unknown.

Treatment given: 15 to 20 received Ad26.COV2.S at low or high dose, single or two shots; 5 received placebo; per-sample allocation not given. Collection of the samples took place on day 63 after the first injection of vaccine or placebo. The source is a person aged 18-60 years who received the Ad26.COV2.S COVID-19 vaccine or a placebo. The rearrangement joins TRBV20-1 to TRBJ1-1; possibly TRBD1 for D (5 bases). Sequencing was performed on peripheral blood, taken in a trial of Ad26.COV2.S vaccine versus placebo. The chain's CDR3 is CSAPPTVEAFF. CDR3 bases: TGCAGTGCTCCCCCGACAGTAGAAGCTTTCTTT.